This T cell receptor (beta chain) was identified during a study of T cells in Graves' hyperthyroidism and ophthalmopathy. Study-level points and caveats: Ophthalmopathy was distinguished from stable hyperthyroidism by 13 V-J signatures.

The definition of stable Graves' hyperthyroidism was no ophthalmopathy progression within 18 months. Diagnoses were made from clinical symptoms, serum measures (thyroxine and TRAb), thyroid ultrasound and orbital computed tomography. V shed 5 bases, J shed 2 bases, and the junction held 2 bases outside the gene matches. The germline gives CDR1 SGHTA, CDR2 FQGNSA. The CDR3 runs to 14 residues. This clonotype was seen repeatedly, ten times or more. Its antigen remains unknown. From RNA transcripts, TCR beta CDR3 regions were amplified. TCR CDR3 regions were first amplified by RT-PCR with HTBI primers. TCRdb re-called the multiplex PCR reads with MiXCR, one entry per CDR3 protein. The data show approximately 410,000 distinct CDR3 sequences, roughly 15% seen once.

The sequenced material came from blood. The chain uses TRBV7-2 and TRBJ2-7, with 11 bases matching TRBD1. This TCR was sampled from a woman aged 18-30 years with Graves' hyperthyroidism. For the CDR3, the DNA is TGTGCCAGCAGCCCGGACAGGGGGCCCTACGAGCAGTACTTC. Amino acids: CASSPDRGPYEQYF.